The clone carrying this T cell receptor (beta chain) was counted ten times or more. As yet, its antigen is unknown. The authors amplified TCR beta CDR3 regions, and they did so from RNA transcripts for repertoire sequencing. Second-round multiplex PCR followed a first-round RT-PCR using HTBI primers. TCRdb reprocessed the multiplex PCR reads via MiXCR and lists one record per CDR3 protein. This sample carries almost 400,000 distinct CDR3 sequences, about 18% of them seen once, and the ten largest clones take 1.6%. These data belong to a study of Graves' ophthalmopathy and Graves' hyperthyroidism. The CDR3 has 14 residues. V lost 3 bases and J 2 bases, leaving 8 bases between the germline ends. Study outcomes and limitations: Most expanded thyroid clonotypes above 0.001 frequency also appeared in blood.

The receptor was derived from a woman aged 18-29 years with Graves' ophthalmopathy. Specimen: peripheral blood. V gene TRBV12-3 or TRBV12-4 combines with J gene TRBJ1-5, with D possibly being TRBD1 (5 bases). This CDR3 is CASSFSRGNQPQHF. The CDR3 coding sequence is TGTGCCAGCAGTTTCAGCAGGGGCAATCAGCCCCAGCATTTT.